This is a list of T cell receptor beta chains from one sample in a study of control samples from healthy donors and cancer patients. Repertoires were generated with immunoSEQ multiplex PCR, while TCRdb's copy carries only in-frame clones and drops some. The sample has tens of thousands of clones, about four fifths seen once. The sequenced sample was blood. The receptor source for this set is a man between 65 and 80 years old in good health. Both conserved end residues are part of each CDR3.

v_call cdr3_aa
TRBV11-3 CASSRQVHEQYF
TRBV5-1 CASSLVLGANTEAFF
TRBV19 CASNPTGGYGYTF
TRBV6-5 CASSRDLMLETQYF
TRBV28 CSTTGSSTDTQYF
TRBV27 CASRDHGSTEAFF
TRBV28 CASIVGGAQREHYNEQFF
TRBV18 CASSPDRRTEAFF
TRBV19 CASSIRGGRGNTDTQYF
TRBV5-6 CASSPQVSSYEQYF
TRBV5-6 CASRALGGRGRRQETQYF
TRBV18 CASSPPTDRMKTQYF
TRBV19 CASHGTHVGKPQHF
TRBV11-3 CASSLKELGPNTGELFF
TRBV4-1 CASSPGRGGNDEQFF
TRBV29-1 CSGQNTDTQYF
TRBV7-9 CASSRETGGKGDGYTF
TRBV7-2 CASSPRTGGRYGYTF
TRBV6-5 CASSPRPSGANVLTF
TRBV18 CASSPMVGTYNEQFF
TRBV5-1 CASSPYPGHVGAFF
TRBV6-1 CASSERHRLGSVDRRSYNSPLHF